A single T cell receptor beta chain is shown here with its context. These data originate in a study of blood T cell repertoires in COVID-19. Study in general: Sites in the United States, Italy and Spain provided acute and convalescent COVID-19 samples.

This study enrolled people aged roughly 18 to 100 from under 25 US geographic areas. Donors were grouped by their self-reported clinical history. The method was immunoSEQ multiplex PCR; TCRdb's version includes in-frame clones alone and lacks a portion of them. This table holds 150,000 to 200,000 clones, 80% found once. The clonotype originates from a man aged 35 to 55 who had recovered from COVID-19. Sequenced: PBMCs or T cells enriched from blood (not recorded which).

The CDR3 sequence is CASTLGLTSTDTQYF. The CDR3 DNA reads TGTGCCAGCACCCTGGGACTAACGAGCACAGATACGCAGTATTTT. The chain combines TRBV7-9 with TRBJ2-3; TRBD2 matches 7 bases. Germline lookup yields CDR1 SEHNR and CDR2 FQNEAQ (reference sequence). J lost 0 bases, V lost 7 bases, and 7 bases had no gene match. The CDR3 covers 15 residues. Together with reference TRBV7-9 and TRBJ2-3, the CDR3 gives the full variable domain: DTGVSQNPRHKITKRGQNVTFRCDPISEHNRLYWYRQTLGQGPEFLTYFQNEAQLEKSRLLSDRFSAERPKGSFSTLEIQRTEQGDSAMYLCASTLGLTSTDTQYFGPGTRLTVL.